This TCR beta chain is from a study of early T cells in non-severe SARS-CoV-2 infection. Per the germline V gene, CDR1 is MGHRA and CDR2 is YSYEKL. The CDR3 sequence runs 14 residues, both termini included. This clonotype came up many times. Its matching antigen is unknown. The limits of the CDR3 on the DNA are not certain, so only TCRdb's listed CDR3 is given. TCRdb independently ran MiXCR on the 5' RACE reads; one entry per CDR3 protein. The sample holds roughly 26,000 distinct CDR3 sequences; less than 6.5% are singletons and the top ten take 4%. Study-wide results and limits: Clonotype matching in VDJdb favored anti-spike CD8 responses and did not capture private and CD4 specificities.

The rearrangement links TRBV4-1 to TRBJ1-2. This TCR was sampled from an adult who was a healthcare worker with PCR-confirmed SARS-CoV-2 infection or an uninfected control (not recorded which). Sequenced material: whole blood. Here the CDR3 reads CASSQDRVGGGSTF.